The T cell receptor beta chain under discussion was sequenced for a study of T cells after yellow fever vaccination. In the study overall: SMART-Seq v4 Ultra Low Input handled preparation of low-cell-number fractions. Study-wide findings and caveats: Researchers report a weaker secondary response that nonetheless peaked faster, day 5 versus 15.

They built TCR cDNA with 5'RACE template switching, a step that put in a universal primer site and UMIs. TCRdb independently ran MiXCR on the 5' RACE reads; one entry per CDR3 protein. This sample has 90,000 to 130,000 distinct CDR3 sequences; roughly 8.9% occur once, and the top ten carry roughly 23%. The length of the CDR3 is 12 residues. Trimming removed 6 bases from V and 4 bases from J, with 7 bases in between. This clonotype has just a few counts. Its antigen remains unknown. The V call is TRBV12-3 or TRBV12-4, the J call TRBJ1-5, with D unresolved. Sample: CD8+ T cells sorted from PBMCs, taken 45 days after the yellow fever booster vaccination. The receptor was isolated from a man aged 25-45 years who received the YFV17D yellow fever vaccine. DNA of the CDR3: TGTGCCAGCAGCCCCCCAAATCAGCCCCAGCATTTT. Encoded protein: CASSPPNQPQHF.